This T cell receptor beta chain comes out of a study of control samples from healthy donors and cancer patients. The method was immunoSEQ multiplex PCR; TCRdb's version includes in-frame clones alone and lacks a portion of them. The repertoire holds around 120,000 clones, approximately 90% seen once, with less than 3.5% in the top ten. The CDR3 covers 15 residues. The V end was cut by 5 bases, the J end by 8 bases, with 19 bases between. The germline V gene encodes CDR1 SGHNT and CDR2 YYREEE (reference sequence). The sequence was collected from a middle-aged man in good health. The rearrangement uses TRBV5-4 and TRBJ1-4; D is ambiguous. Specimen: blood. Written as DNA, the CDR3 is TGTGCCAGCAGTTTTACAGCTGACTCTGGGGAAAAACTGTTTTTT. It codes for CASSFTADSGEKLFF.